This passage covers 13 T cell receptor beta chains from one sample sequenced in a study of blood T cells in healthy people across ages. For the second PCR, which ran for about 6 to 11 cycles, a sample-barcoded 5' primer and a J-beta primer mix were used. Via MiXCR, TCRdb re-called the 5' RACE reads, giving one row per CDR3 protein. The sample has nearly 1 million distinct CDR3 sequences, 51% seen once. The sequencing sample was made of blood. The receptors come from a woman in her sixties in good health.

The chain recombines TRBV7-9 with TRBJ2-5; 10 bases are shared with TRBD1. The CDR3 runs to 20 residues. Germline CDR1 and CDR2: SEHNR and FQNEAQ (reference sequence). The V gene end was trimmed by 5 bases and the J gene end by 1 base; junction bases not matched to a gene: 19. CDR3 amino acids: CASSRKVTGGVGSRQETQYF. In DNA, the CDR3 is TGTGCCAGCAGCCGTAAAGTGACAGGGGGCGTCGGGTCGCGCCAAGAGACCCAGTACTTC.

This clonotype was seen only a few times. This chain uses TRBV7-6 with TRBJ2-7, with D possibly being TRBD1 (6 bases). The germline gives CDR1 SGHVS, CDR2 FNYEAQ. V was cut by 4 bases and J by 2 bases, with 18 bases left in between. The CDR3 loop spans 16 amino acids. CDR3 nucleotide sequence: TGTGCCAGCAGCTCCTTTCCCCGAGGGGGTACCTACGAGCAGTACTTC. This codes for CASSSFPRGGTYEQYF.

The CDR3 DNA reads TGTGCCAGCAGCCAAGACAGACAGGGATCCTACAATGAGCAGTTCTTC. It specifies CASSQDRQGSYNEQFF. V gene TRBV4-2 combines with J gene TRBJ2-1, with 7 bases aligning to TRBD1. The CDR3 runs 16 residues. The ends lost 0 bases at V and 1 base at J; junction bases unmatched: 3. The germline CDR1 and CDR2 sequences are LGHNA and YNFKEQ.

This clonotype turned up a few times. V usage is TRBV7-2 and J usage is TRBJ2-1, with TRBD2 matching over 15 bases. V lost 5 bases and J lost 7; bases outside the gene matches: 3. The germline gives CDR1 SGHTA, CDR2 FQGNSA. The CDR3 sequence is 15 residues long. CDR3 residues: CASSTGLAGGNEQFF. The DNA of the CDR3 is TGTGCCAGCAGCACCGGACTAGCGGGGGGGAATGAGCAGTTCTTC.

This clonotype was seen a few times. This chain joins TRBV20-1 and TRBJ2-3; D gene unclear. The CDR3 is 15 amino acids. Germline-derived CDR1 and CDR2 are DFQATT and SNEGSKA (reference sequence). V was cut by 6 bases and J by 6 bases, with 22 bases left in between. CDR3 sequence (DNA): TGCAGTGCGAAGGCGGCTACCCCCCTTGGGGATACGCAGTATTTT. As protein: CSAKAATPLGDTQYF.

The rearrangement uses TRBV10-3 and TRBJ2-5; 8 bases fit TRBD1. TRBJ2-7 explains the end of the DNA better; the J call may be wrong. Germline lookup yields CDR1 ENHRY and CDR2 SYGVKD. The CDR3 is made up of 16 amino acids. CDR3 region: CAISSPPRTGLYEQYF. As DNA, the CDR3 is TGTGCCATCAGTTCTCCGCCGCGGACAGGGTTGTACGAGCAGTACTTC.

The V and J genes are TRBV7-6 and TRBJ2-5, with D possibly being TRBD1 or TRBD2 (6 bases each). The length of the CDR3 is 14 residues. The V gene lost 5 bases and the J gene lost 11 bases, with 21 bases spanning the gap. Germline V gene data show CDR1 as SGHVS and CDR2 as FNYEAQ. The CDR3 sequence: CASSRTNLKGEQYF. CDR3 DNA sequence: TGTGCCAGCAGCAGGACTAACTTAAAGGGGGAGCAGTACTTC.

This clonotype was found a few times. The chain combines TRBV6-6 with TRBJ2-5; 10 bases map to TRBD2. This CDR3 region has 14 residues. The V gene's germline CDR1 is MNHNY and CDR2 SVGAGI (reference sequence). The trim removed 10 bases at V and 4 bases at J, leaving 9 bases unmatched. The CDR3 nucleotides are TGTGCCATTAGGGCTAGCGGGAGACGAGAGACCCAGTACTTC. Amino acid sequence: CAIRASGRRETQYF.

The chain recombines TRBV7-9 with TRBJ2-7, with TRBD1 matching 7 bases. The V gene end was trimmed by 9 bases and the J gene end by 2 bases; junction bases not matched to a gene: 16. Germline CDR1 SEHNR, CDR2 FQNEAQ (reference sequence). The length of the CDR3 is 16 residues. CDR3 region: CARRKSEDRSTYEQYF. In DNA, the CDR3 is TGTGCCAGGCGGAAAAGTGAGGACAGGAGTACCTACGAGCAGTACTTC.

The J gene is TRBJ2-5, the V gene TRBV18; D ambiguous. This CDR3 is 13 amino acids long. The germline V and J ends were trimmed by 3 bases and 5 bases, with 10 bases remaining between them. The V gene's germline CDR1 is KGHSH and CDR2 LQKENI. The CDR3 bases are TGTGCCAGCTCACCCGCCCTCCGGGAGACCCAGTACTTC. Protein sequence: CASSPALRETQYF.

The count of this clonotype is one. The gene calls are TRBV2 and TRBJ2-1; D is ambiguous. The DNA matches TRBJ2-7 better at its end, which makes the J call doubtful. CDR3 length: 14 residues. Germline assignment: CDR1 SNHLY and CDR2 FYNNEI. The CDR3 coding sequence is TGTGCCAGCAATAGGGATGTCGTTTACAATGAGCAGTACTTC. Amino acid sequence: CASNRDVVYNEQYF.

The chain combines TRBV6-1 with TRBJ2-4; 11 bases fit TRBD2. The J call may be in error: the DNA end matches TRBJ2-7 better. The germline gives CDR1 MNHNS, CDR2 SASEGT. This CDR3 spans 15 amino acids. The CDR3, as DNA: TGTGCCAGCGGACAACGAACTAGCGGGAGCTACGAGCAGTACTTC. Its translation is CASGQRTSGSYEQYF.

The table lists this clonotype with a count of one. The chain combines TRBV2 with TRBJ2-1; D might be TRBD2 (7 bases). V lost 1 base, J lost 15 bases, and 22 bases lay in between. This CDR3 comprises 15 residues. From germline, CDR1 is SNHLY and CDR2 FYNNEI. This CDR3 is CASSEGGLAERPPFF. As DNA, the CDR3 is TGTGCCAGCAGTGAAGGGGGGCTAGCGGAGAGGCCCCCGTTCTTC.